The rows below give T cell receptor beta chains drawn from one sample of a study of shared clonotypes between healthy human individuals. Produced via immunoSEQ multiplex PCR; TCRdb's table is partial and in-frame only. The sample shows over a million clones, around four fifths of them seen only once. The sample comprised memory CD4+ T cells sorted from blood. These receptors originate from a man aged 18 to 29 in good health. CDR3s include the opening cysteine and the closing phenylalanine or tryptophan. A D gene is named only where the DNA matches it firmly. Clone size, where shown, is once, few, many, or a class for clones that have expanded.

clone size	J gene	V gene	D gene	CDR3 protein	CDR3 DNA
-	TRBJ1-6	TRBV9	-	CASSVGADNSPLHF	TGTGCCAGCAGCGTCGGGGCCGATAATTCACCCCTCCACTTT
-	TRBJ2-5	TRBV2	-	CASSEGGGQETQYF	TGTGCCAGCAGTGAAGGGGGAGGCCAAGAGACCCAGTACTTC
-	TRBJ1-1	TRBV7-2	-	CASSLSQGSMNTEAFF	TGTGCCAGCAGCTTATCTCAGGGTTCGATGAACACTGAAGCTTTCTTT
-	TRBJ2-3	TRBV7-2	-	CASSSTRPDGDTQYF	TGTGCCAGCAGCTCGACTCGACCCGACGGGGATACGCAGTATTTT
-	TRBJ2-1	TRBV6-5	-	CASSSEPYNEQFF	TGTGCCAGCAGTTCCGAACCTTACAATGAGCAGTTCTTC
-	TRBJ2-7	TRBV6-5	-	CASSYGGTNSYEQYF	TGTGCCAGCAGTTACGGGGGGACCAATTCCTACGAGCAGTACTTC
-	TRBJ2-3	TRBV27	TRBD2	CASSPRRGGYTQYF	TGTGCCAGCAGCCCCCGTCGCGGGGGTTATACGCAGTATTTT
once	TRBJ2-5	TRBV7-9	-	CASSLRLVSIETQYF	TGTGCCAGCAGCTTAAGACTAGTTAGTATTGAGACCCAGTACTTC
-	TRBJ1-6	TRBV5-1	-	CASSFTTVNGPLHF	TGCGCCAGCAGCTTTACGACAGTGAACGGACCCCTCCACTTT
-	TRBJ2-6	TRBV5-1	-	CASAINGSQSRANVLTF	TGCGCCAGCGCTATAAACGGTTCACAAAGTCGGGCCAACGTCCTGACTTTC
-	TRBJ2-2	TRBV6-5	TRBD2	CASRQAGGRGGELFF	TGTGCCAGCCGCCAGGCGGGAGGGAGGGGCGGGGAGCTGTTTTTT
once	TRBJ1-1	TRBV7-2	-	CASSLDSALRAEAFF	TGTGCCAGCAGCCTGGACAGCGCACTCCGGGCTGAAGCTTTCTTT
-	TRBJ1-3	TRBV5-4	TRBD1	CASSLAGTGTGNTIYF	TGTGCCAGCAGCTTGGCCGGGACAGGGACTGGAAACACCATATATTTT
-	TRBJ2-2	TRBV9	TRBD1	CASSVGDRDTGELFF	TGTGCCAGCAGCGTGGGGGACAGAGACACCGGGGAGCTGTTTTTT
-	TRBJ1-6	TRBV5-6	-	CASSFVGDSPLHF	TGTGCCAGCAGCTTTGTTGGGGATTCACCCCTCCACTTT
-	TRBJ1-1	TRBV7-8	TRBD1	CASSLVRTGGSTEAFF	TGTGCCAGCAGCTTAGTACGGACAGGGGGGAGCACTGAAGCTTTCTTT
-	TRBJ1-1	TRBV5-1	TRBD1	CASSLGTGESIEAFF	TGCGCCAGCAGCTTGGGGACAGGGGAGAGCATTGAAGCTTTCTTT
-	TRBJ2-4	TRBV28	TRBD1	CASSLSTGDGNIQYF	TGTGCCAGCAGTTTAAGTACAGGGGATGGAAACATTCAGTACTTC
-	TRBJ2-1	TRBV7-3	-	CASSLYRLDGANNEQFF	TGTGCCAGCAGCTTATATCGCCTCGACGGGGCCAACAATGAGCAGTTCTTC
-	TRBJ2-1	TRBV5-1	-	CASSLLGAPYNEQFF	TGCGCCAGCAGCTTGCTGGGGGCCCCCTACAATGAGCAGTTCTTC
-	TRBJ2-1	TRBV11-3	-	CASSSRRQTYNEQFF	TGTGCCAGCAGCTCCCGAAGACAGACTTACAATGAGCAGTTCTTC
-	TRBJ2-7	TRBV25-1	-	CASSRGGVPSYEQYF	TGTGCCAGCAGCCGCGGCGGGGTCCCCTCCTACGAGCAGTACTTC
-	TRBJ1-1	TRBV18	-	CASSQVQNTEAFF	TGTGCCAGCTCTCAGGTACAGAACACTGAAGCTTTCTTT
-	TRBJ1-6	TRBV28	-	CAVHSRDHRSSPLHF	TGTGCCGTCCATAGTCGGGATCACCGGAGTTCACCCCTCCACTTT
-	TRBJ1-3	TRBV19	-	CASSPTESLGNTIYF	TGTGCCAGTAGTCCAACGGAGAGCCTCGGAAACACCATATATTTT
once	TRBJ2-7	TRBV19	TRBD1	CASTSDRANEQYF	TGTGCCAGTACCTCCGACAGGGCCAACGAGCAGTACTTC
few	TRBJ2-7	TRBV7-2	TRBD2	CASSPGTSYEQYF	TGTGCCAGCAGCCCCGGGACTAGCTACGAGCAGTACTTC
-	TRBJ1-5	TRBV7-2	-	CASSLDRSDSNQPQHF	TGTGCCAGCAGCTTAGACAGATCTGATAGCAATCAGCCCCAGCATTTT
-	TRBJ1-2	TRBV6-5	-	CASRVDRKYGYTF	TGTGCCAGCAGAGTAGACAGGAAGTATGGCTACACCTTC
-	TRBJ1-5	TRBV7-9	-	CASSTDRAGGQPQHF	TGTGCCAGCAGCACGGACCGGGCCGGAGGGCAGCCCCAGCATTTT
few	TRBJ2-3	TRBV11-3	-	CASSLGDLEVDTQYF	TGTGCCAGCAGCTTGGGGGACCTGGAGGTAGATACGCAGTATTTT
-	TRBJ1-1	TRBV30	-	CAWNPRRGNTEAFF	TGTGCCTGGAACCCTCGGAGGGGGAACACTGAAGCTTTCTTT
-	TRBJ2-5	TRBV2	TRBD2	CASSERGGLFFVDF	TGTGCCAGCAGTGAACGGGGGGGCCTCTTTTTTGTAGACTTC
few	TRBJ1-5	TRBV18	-	CASSPPGVSNQPQHF	TGTGCCAGCTCACCCCCAGGGGTGAGCAATCAGCCCCAGCATTTT
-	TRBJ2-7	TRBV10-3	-	CAISDGGATSSYEQYF	TGTGCCATCAGTGACGGCGGGGCTACTAGCTCCTACGAGCAGTACTTC
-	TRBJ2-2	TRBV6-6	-	CASSSQGNTGELFF	TGTGCCAGTTCATCACAGGGGAACACCGGGGAGCTGTTTTTT
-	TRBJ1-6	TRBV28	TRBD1	CASSFHRDRIPPLHF	TGTGCCAGCAGTTTCCACCGGGACAGGATTCCTCCCCTCCACTTT
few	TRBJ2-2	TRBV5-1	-	CASSLGGRSNTGELFF	TGCGCCAGCAGCTTGGGGGGACGGTCGAACACCGGGGAGCTGTTTTTT
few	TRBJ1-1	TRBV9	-	CASSRDTGVEAFF	TGTGCCAGCAGCCGGGACACGGGAGTTGAAGCTTTCTTT
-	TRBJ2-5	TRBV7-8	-	CASSFRQLETQYF	TGTGCCAGCAGCTTTCGACAGCTAGAGACCCAGTACTTC
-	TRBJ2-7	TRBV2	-	CASSAGASSYEQYF	TGTGCCAGCAGTGCTGGGGCAAGCTCCTACGAGCAGTACTTC
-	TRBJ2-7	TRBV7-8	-	CASSLARTLYEQYF	TGTGCCAGCAGCTTAGCGAGGACGCTCTACGAGCAGTACTTC
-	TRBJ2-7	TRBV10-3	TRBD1	CAISVSRDRESEQYF	TGTGCCATCAGTGTTTCCCGGGACAGGGAATCCGAGCAGTACTTC
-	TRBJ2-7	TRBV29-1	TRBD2	CSVTHLLSGTSGAMIYEQYF	TGCAGCGTTACCCACCTACTGTCCGGGACTAGCGGGGCTATGATCTACGAGCAGTACTTC
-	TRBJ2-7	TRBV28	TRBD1	CASSLRTGLYEQYF	TGTGCCAGCAGTTTGAGGACAGGATTGTACGAGCAGTACTTC
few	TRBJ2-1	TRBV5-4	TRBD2	CASSKLLAGDPNEQFF	TGTGCCAGCAGCAAGCTACTAGCGGGAGATCCCAATGAGCAGTTCTTC
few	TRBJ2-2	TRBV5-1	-	CASSSLMDTGELFF	TGCGCCAGCAGCTCGCTCATGGACACCGGGGAGCTGTTTTTT
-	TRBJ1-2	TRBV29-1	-	CSVERTAGVGYTF	TGCAGCGTCGAACGGACCGCTGGTGTTGGCTACACCTTC
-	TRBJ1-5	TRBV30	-	CAWSGSGPQHF	TGTGCCTGGAGTGGATCGGGACCCCAGCATTTT
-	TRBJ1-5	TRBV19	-	CATGGGWNQPQHF	TGTGCCACTGGGGGGGGCTGGAATCAGCCCCAGCATTTT
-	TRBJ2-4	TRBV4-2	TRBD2	CASSLSGRDRNIQYF	TGTGCCAGCAGTCTTAGCGGGAGGGATAGGAACATTCAGTACTTC
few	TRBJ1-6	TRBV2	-	CASSDKGQGGSPLHF	TGTGCCAGCAGTGATAAGGGTCAGGGAGGTTCACCCCTCCACTTT
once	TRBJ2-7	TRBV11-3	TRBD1	CASSPRQGTYEQYF	TGTGCCAGCAGCCCTAGACAGGGCACTTACGAGCAGTACTTC
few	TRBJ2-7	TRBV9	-	CASSVGKGDEQYF	TGTGCCAGCAGCGTAGGTAAGGGGGACGAGCAGTACTTC
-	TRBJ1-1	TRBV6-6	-	CASRWGAEAFF	TGTGCCAGCAGGTGGGGGGCTGAAGCTTTCTTT
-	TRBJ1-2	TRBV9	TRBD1	CASSPRTGSYTF	TGTGCCAGCAGCCCACGGACAGGGTCCTACACCTTC
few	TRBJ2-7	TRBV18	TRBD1	CASSPPRQGNSYEQYF	TGTGCCAGCTCACCACCGCGACAGGGGAACAGCTACGAGCAGTACTTC
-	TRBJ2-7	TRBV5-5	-	CASSLRDSGYEQYF	TGTGCCAGCAGCCTCCGGGACAGCGGGTACGAGCAGTACTTC
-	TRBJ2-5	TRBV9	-	CASSLNVLTGEETQYF	TGTGCCAGCAGCCTTAACGTGTTAACGGGAGAGGAGACCCAGTACTTC